Listed here is a single TCR beta chain. What it binds is unknown. The same CDR3 is also encoded by other DNA sequences in this sample. The source of the sample is a study of cytomegalovirus exposure and HLA in healthy donors. General study results and limits: Earlier analysis yielded a pattern in which most TCR beta V segments were productive about 90% or about 30% of the time.

PCR primers comprised 60 Vbeta and 13 Jbeta primers. Measured with immunoSEQ multiplex PCR; TCRdb has only the in-frame clones, and not every one. Among roughly 140,000 clones listed, roughly 78% were seen once. The sample comprised PBMCs. This receptor was obtained from a man between 50 and 59 years old in good health and CMV-seropositive.

CDR3 sequence (DNA): TGTGCCAGCAGTGACCCAATAGCGGGAGCAGCAGATACGCAGTATTTT. It is translated as CASSDPIAGAADTQYF. The J gene is TRBJ2-3, the V gene TRBV6-4, with TRBD2 matching 9 bases. This CDR3 contains 16 residues. V was pared by 2 bases and J by 4 bases, with 7 bases of the junction left unmatched. Germline assignment: CDR1 MRHNA and CDR2 SNTAGT.